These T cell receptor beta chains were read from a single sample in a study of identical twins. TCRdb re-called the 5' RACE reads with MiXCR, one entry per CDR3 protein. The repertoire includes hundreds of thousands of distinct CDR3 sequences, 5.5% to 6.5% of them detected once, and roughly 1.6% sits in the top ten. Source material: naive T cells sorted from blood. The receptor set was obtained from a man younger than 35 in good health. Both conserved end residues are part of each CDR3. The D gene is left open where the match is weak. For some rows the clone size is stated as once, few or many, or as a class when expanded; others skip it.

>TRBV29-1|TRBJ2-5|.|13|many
CSVERDKGGTQYF
TGCAGCGTTGAAAGGGACAAGGGGGGGACCCAGTACTTC
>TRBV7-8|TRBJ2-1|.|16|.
CASSLDVLADDNEQFF
TGTGCCAGCAGCTTAGACGTACTAGCAGATGACAATGAGCAGTTCTTC
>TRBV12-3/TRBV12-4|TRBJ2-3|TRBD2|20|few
CASSLALMLAGGASTDTQYF
TGTGCCAGCAGTTTAGCGCTAATGCTAGCGGGAGGGGCTAGCACAGATACGCAGTATTTT
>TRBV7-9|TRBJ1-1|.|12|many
CASSLAGTEAFF
TGTGCCAGCAGTTTAGCGGGGACTGAAGCTTTCTTT
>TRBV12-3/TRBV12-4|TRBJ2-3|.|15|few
CASSFRQSSTDTQYF
TGTGCCAGCAGTTTTAGACAGTCTAGCACAGATACGCAGTATTTT
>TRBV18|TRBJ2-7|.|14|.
CASSPAGKSYEQYF
TGTGCCAGCTCACCGGCGGGGAAATCCTACGAGCAGTACTTC
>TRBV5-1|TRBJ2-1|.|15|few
CASFLTTSPVWEQFF
TGCGCCAGCTTCCTGACTACTAGCCCGGTCTGGGAGCAGTTCTTC
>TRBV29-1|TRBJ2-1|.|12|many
CSATWGANEQFF
TGCAGCGCCACGTGGGGGGCCAATGAGCAGTTCTTC
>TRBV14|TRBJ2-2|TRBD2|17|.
CASSQEAGTEIGGELFF
TGTGCCAGCAGCCAAGAAGCGGGGACCGAAATCGGCGGGGAGCTGTTTTTT
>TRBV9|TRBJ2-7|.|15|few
CASSAGGDSAYEQYF
TGTGCCAGCAGCGCCGGTGGGGACTCCGCCTACGAGCAGTACTTC
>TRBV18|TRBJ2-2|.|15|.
CASSPPQGSTGELFF
TGTGCCAGCTCACCACCGCAGGGAAGCACCGGGGAGCTGTTTTTT
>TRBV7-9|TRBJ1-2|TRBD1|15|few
CASSPGQGEVENYTF
TGTGCCAGCAGCCCTGGACAGGGAGAAGTAGAGAACTACACCTTC
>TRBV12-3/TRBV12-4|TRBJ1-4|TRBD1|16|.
CASSPGTAPTNEKLFF
TGTGCCAGCAGTCCGGGGACAGCCCCAACTAATGAAAAACTGTTTTTT
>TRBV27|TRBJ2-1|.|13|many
CASRKGGWYEQFF
TGTGCCAGCCGCAAGGGGGGTTGGTATGAGCAGTTCTTC
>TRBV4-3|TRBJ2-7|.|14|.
CASSQSTGLYEQYF
TGCGCCAGCAGCCAATCAACAGGGTTGTACGAGCAGTACTTC
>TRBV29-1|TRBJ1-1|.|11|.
CSVGPTGLAFF
TGCAGCGTTGGACCTACGGGGTTGGCTTTCTTT
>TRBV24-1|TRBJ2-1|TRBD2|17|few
CATSDSRTSRSYNEQFF
TGTGCCACCAGTGATTCGCGGACTAGCAGGTCCTACAATGAGCAGTTCTTC
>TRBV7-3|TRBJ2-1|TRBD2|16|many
CASSSSGSGRTNEQFF
TGTGCCAGCAGCTCTTCGGGTAGCGGGAGGACCAATGAGCAGTTCTTC
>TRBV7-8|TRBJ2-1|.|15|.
CASSLQLGRGDEQFF
TGTGCCAGCAGCTTACAGCTGGGCCGGGGTGATGAGCAGTTCTTC
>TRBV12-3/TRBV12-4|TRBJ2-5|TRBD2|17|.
CASSLTPLAGPQETQYF
TGTGCCAGCAGTTTAACCCCCCTAGCGGGGCCCCAAGAGACCCAGTACTTC
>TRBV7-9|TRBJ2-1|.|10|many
CGGAYNEQFF
TGTGGGGGGGCCTACAATGAGCAGTTCTTC
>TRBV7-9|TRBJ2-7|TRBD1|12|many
CASSRTGDEQYF
TGTGCCAGCAGCCGGACAGGGGACGAGCAGTACTTC
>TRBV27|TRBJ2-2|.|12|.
CVSSRFSGELFF
TGTGTCAGCAGCCGATTTTCCGGGGAGCTGTTTTTT
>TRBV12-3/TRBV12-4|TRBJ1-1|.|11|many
CASKTNTEAFF
TGTGCCAGCAAGACGAACACTGAAGCTTTCTTT
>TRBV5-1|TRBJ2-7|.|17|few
CASSQKTTGYPLREQYF
TGCGCCAGCAGCCAGAAGACCACAGGGTACCCCCTCAGGGAGCAGTACTTC
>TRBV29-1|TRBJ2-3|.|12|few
CSPGWGGNTQYF
TGCAGCCCGGGCTGGGGCGGGAATACGCAGTATTTT
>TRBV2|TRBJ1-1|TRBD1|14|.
CASSGTGRGTEAFF
TGTGCCAGCAGTGGGACAGGGAGAGGGACTGAAGCTTTCTTT
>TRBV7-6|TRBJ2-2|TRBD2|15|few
CASSRTSGRTGELFF
TGTGCCAGCAGCCGCACTAGCGGTAGAACCGGGGAGCTGTTTTTT
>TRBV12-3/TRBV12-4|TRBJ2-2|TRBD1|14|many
CASSRPFGQAELFF
TGTGCCAGCAGCCGACCCTTCGGACAGGCGGAGCTGTTTTTT
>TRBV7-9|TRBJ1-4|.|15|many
CASSIYSTTNEKLFF
TGTGCCAGCAGCATCTACAGCACAACTAATGAAAAACTGTTTTTT
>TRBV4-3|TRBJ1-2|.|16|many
CASSQDRRGTTYGYTF
TGCGCCAGCAGCCAAGATCGGCGCGGGACGACCTATGGCTACACCTTC
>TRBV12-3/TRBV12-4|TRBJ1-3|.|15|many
CASSLAKDSGNTIYF
TGTGCCAGCAGTTTAGCGAAGGACTCTGGAAACACCATATATTTT
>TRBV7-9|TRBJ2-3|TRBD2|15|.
CASGLLAGGPITQYF
TGTGCCAGCGGTCTGCTAGCGGGAGGGCCGATTACGCAGTATTTT
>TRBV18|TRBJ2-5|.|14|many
CASSPPTGQETQYF
TGTGCCAGCTCACCACCGACAGGACAAGAGACCCAGTACTTC
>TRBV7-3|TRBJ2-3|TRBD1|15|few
CASSKGTGLVDTQYF
TGTGCCAGCAGCAAAGGGACAGGCCTTGTGGATACGCAGTATTTT
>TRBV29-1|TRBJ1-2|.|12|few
CSVVQRGYGYTF
TGCAGCGTGGTTCAGAGGGGCTATGGCTACACCTTC
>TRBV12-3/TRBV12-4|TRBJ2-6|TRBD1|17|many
CASSFWDRGSGANVLTF
TGTGCCAGCAGTTTCTGGGACAGGGGGTCTGGGGCCAACGTCCTGACTTTC
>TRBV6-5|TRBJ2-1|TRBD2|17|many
CASSYSISGRDYNEQFF
TGTGCCAGCAGTTACTCGATTAGCGGGAGGGACTACAATGAGCAGTTCTTC
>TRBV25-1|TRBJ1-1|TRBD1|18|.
CASSEYGTGLLMNTEAFF
TGTGCCAGCAGTGAATACGGGACAGGCCTATTAATGAACACTGAAGCTTTCTTT
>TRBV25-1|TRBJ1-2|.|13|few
CASSDTGQYGYTF
TGTGCCAGCAGTGATACAGGACAATATGGCTACACCTTC
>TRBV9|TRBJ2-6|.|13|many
CASSVPGANVLTF
TGTGCCAGCAGCGTACCTGGGGCCAACGTCCTGACTTTC
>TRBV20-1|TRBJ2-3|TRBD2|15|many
CSARSLSGSTDTQYF
TGCAGTGCTAGATCTCTTAGCGGGAGCACAGATACGCAGTATTTT
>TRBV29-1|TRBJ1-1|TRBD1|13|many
CSVDGTGEPEAFF
TGCAGCGTGGATGGGACAGGGGAGCCTGAAGCTTTCTTT
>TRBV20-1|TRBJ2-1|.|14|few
CSARGPRSYNEQFF
TGCAGTGCTAGAGGGCCCCGCTCCTACAATGAGCAGTTCTTC
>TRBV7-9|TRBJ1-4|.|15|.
CASSPVVEGDEKLFF
TGTGCCAGCAGCCCCGTTGTCGAGGGGGACGAAAAACTGTTTTTT
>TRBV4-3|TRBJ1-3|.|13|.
CASSQDLGNTIYF
TGCGCCAGCAGCCAAGATCTTGGAAACACCATATATTTT
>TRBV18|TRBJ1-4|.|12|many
CASSGSSEKLFF
TGTGCCAGCTCAGGATCGTCCGAAAAACTGTTTTTT
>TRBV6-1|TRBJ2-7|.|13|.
CASSEDLDSEQYF
TGTGCCAGCAGTGAAGATTTGGACTCCGAGCAGTACTTC